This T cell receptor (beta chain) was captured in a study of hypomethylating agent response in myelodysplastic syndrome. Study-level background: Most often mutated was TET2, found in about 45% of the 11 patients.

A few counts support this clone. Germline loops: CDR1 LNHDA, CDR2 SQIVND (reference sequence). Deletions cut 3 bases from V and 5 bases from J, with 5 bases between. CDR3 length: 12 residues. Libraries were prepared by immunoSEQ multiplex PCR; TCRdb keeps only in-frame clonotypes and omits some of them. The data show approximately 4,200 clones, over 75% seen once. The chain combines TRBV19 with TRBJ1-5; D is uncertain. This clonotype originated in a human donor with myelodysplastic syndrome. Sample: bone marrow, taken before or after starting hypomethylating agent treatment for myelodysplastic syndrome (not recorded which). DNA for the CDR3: TGTGCCAGTAGTATGGTGGATCAGCCCCAGCATTTT. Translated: CASSMVDQPQHF.